These 25 T cell receptor beta chains originate from one sample sequenced in a study of vaccination and CD4 T cells after COVID-19. Treatment defined: approximately nine-day PBMC culture with coronavirus spike peptide pools or control peptides (ViraFEST assay). The antigens these receptors bind are not known. The study sequenced cultured CD4+ T cell DNA using the Oncomine TCR Beta short-read assay. TCRdb called the PCR reads again in MiXCR, with one record for every CDR3 protein. The sample has around 12,000 distinct CDR3 sequences, approximately 40% seen once; the top ten hold almost 9.5%. Sequencing was carried out using CD4+ T cells from blood, cultured in vitro. All receptors derive from a human donor who had recovered from COVID-19.

The CDR3 spells CASSKTSNQPQHF. DNA of the CDR3: TGTGCCAGCAGTAAAACCAGCAATCAGCCCCAGCATTTT. V and J are TRBV12-3 or TRBV12-4 and TRBJ1-5; no reliable D call. The CDR3 consists of 13 residues. V was trimmed by 5 bases and J by 1 base, leaving 6 bases between them.

The V and J genes are TRBV24-1 and TRBJ2-3, with 10 bases matching TRBD1. The CDR3 extends over 16 amino acids. Germline CDR1 reads KGHDR; CDR2 reads SFDVKD. Losses at the gene ends were 2 bases for V and 3 bases for J; bases not matched to a gene: 4. In DNA, the CDR3 is TGTGCCACCAGTGATTCCGGGACAGGGGTTACAGATACGCAGTATTTT. Translated: CATSDSGTGVTDTQYF.

The chain joins TRBV6-1 to TRBJ2-4, with D possibly being TRBD1 (5 bases). CDR3 length equals 15 residues. Germline lookup yields CDR1 MNHNS and CDR2 SASEGT. V lost 6 bases, J lost 3 bases, and 15 bases lay in between. As DNA, the CDR3 is TGTGCCAGCAGGAGCAGGGATTCGGGCAAAAACATTCAGTACTTC. It codes for CASRSRDSGKNIQYF.

The V and J genes are TRBV12-3 or TRBV12-4 and TRBJ2-2, with D possibly TRBD2 on 5 matching bases. The V and J ends lost 2 bases and 6 bases respectively, with 7 bases between them. This CDR3 contains 13 residues. The CDR3 loop reads CASSLRGPGELFF. The CDR3 nucleotides are TGTGCCAGCAGTTTACGGGGTCCCGGGGAGCTGTTTTTT.

The chain carries TRBV2 and TRBJ1-1, with D hard to call. Germline V gene data show CDR1 as SNHLY and CDR2 as FYNNEI. The CDR3 has 15 residues. Trimming left V 7 bases short and J 3 bases short, with 18 bases between. The CDR3 sequence: CASKTRTYEYTEAFF. The CDR3 DNA reads TGTGCCAGCAAAACCAGGACCTATGAATACACTGAAGCTTTCTTT.

This clonotype was seen a handful of times. This chain connects TRBV10-3 to TRBJ1-5; TRBD1 matches 9 bases. The CDR3 extends over 13 amino acids. Looked up from germline, CDR1 is ENHRY and CDR2 is SYGVKD. The trim removed 6 bases at V and 4 bases at J, leaving 1 base unmatched. CDR3 residues: CAIRGTGNQPQHF. The CDR3 DNA follows: TGTGCCATCAGAGGGACAGGGAATCAGCCCCAGCATTTT.

The sample holds a few counts of this clonotype. The V gene is TRBV6-5, the J gene TRBJ2-5; D perhaps matches TRBD2 (5 bases). Trimming shortened V by 0 bases and J by 5 bases, and 13 bases separated the two germline ends. The V gene's germline CDR1 is MNHEY and CDR2 SVGAGI. There are 15 residues in the CDR3. The CDR3 nucleotides read TGTGCCAGCAGTTACTCGTTGGGGAGACTCGAGACCCAGTACTTC. It codes for CASSYSLGRLETQYF.

J is TRBJ1-1 and V is TRBV7-6; 7 nucleotides line up with TRBD1. Trimming took 5 bases from V and 1 from J; bases not matched to a gene: 1. CDR3 length equals 13 residues. In germline, CDR1 is SGHVS, CDR2 FNYEAQ. CDR3 amino acids: CASSRDRNTEAFF. CDR3 bases: TGTGCCAGCAGCCGGGACAGGAACACTGAAGCTTTCTTT. The variable domain in full, completed from reference TRBV7-6 and TRBJ1-1, reads GAGVSQSPRYKVTKRGQDVALRCDPISGHVSLYWYRQALGQGPEFLTYFNYEAQQDKSGLPNDRFSAERPEGSISTLTIQRTEQRDSAMYRCASSRDRNTEAFFGQGTRLTVV.

The chain combines TRBV7-6 with TRBJ2-3; unclear D gene. The germline V and J ends were trimmed by 3 bases and 7 bases, with 8 bases remaining between them. This CDR3 is 12 amino acids long. Germline V lookup: CDR1 SGHVS, CDR2 FNYEAQ. The CDR3 DNA reads TGTGCCAGCAGCTTTCAAGGGAATACGCAGTATTTT. Its protein is CASSFQGNTQYF.

The chain couples TRBV20-1 to TRBJ2-5; 7 positions agree with TRBD1. The V and J ends lost 1 base and 0 bases, in that order; junction bases with no gene match: 5. Looked up from germline, CDR1 is DFQATT and CDR2 is SNEGSKA (reference sequence). The CDR3 contains 15 residues. In nucleotides, the CDR3 is TGCAGTGCTAGAGGTTGGGGGACAGACCAAGAGACCCAGTACTTC. Translation gives CSARGWGTDQETQYF.

The chain is built from TRBV7-2 and TRBJ2-5; D not certain. Trimming removed 4 bases at V and 3 bases at J, with 9 bases between. The germline V gene encodes CDR1 SGHTA and CDR2 FQGNSA. The CDR3 runs 13 residues. Here the CDR3 reads CASSSTTEETQYF. CDR3 coding DNA: TGTGCCAGCAGCTCTACTACAGAAGAGACCCAGTACTTC.

The genes are TRBV6-1 and TRBJ1-1; D remains unclear. Per the germline V gene, CDR1 is MNHNS and CDR2 is SASEGT. The CDR3 is 18 residues long. The V end lost 6 bases, the J end lost 1 base, and 24 bases lay between the germline ends. The CDR3 spells CASSRGMGRGRANTEAFF. The DNA for the CDR3 is TGTGCCAGCAGCCGCGGGATGGGAAGAGGACGGGCGAACACTGAAGCTTTCTTT.

Concerning this clonotype itself: Given a much more abundant clone one base away, this may be a read error. This chain joins TRBV20-1 and TRBJ1-1; 8 bases map to TRBD1. Germline CDR1 reads DFQATT; CDR2 reads SNEGSKA (reference sequence). The CDR3 contains 15 residues. V lost 7 bases and J lost 1; bases outside the gene matches: 11. CDR3 coding DNA: TGCAGTGTCTACCTCCCAGGGGGCACGAACACTGAAGCTTTCTTT. This translates into CSVYLPGGTNTEAFF.

The chain has TRBV6-1 and TRBJ2-3; 10 bases line up with TRBD2. Germline trimming cut 5 bases from V and 9 bases from J; bases unmatched to any gene: 8. Looked up from germline, CDR1 is MNHNS and CDR2 is SASEGT. The CDR3 is 14 residues long. The chain's CDR3 is CASSLSGGPDTQYF. CDR3 nucleotides: TGTGCCAGCAGTCTTAGCGGGGGGCCGGACACGCAGTATTTT.

This chain connects TRBV7-2 to TRBJ2-2; 11 nucleotides match TRBD2. Germline lookup yields CDR1 SGHTA and CDR2 FQGNSA. V shed 3 bases and J 4 bases; nucleotides not matched to a gene: 4. This CDR3 comprises 16 residues. CDR3 in DNA: TGTGCCAGCAGCTTTTCTAGCGGGGGGAGCACCGGGGAGCTGTTTTTT. It translates to CASSFSSGGSTGELFF.

This clonotype appeared a few times. The chain links TRBV30 to TRBJ1-1; no firm D call. Germline CDR1 reads GTSNPN; CDR2 reads SVGIG (reference sequence). This CDR3 region has 14 residues. Trimming took 5 bases from V and 0 from J, leaving 13 bases between them. As DNA, the CDR3 is TGTGCCTGGCGACAACGAGGGTTGAACACTGAAGCTTTCTTT. Translating it yields CAWRQRGLNTEAFF.

V gene TRBV6-2 or TRBV6-3 combines with J gene TRBJ1-6; TRBD1 is a possible D gene (5 bases). This CDR3 region has 19 residues. Germline V CDR1 and CDR2: MNHEY, SVGEGT. The germline V and J ends were trimmed by 2 bases and 13 bases, with 30 bases remaining between them. The CDR3 nucleotides read TGTGCCAGCAGTTACACCCCCGGGACTAATATAGGGGTAGGTGCGCCCCTCCACTTT. This codes for CASSYTPGTNIGVGAPLHF.

This clonotype has more than one count but fewer than ten. This chain joins TRBV28 and TRBJ1-2; a weak D match, TRBD1 (5 bases). The CDR3 spans 12 residues. Trimming pared 8 bases from V and 7 bases from J, leaving 14 bases between. Germline CDR1 reads MDHEN; CDR2 reads SYDVKM. The CDR3 sequence: CASLAWGSGYTF. The CDR3 DNA is TGTGCCAGCCTCGCGTGGGGGAGTGGCTACACCTTC.

This clonotype is medium-sized within its sample. The V and J genes are TRBV4-2 and TRBJ1-3; no clear D gene. The V gene lost 1 base and the J gene lost 1 base, with 5 bases spanning the gap. This CDR3 is built from 14 residues. CDR1 is LGHNA and CDR2 is YNFKEQ in the germline V gene. In DNA form, the CDR3 reads TGTGCCAGCAGCCAAGTGGGTTCTGGAAACACCATATATTTT. Translated, it gives CASSQVGSGNTIYF.

This clonotype occurred a few times. This chain joins TRBV7-6 and TRBJ1-3; 7 bases agree with TRBD1. CDR1 is SGHVS and CDR2 is FNYEAQ in the germline V gene. The V gene end was trimmed by 5 bases and the J gene end by 4 bases; junction bases not matched to a gene: 8. The CDR3 has 15 amino acids. The CDR3 DNA is TGTGCCAGCAGCCGGACAGGAGGAGGAGGAAACACCATATATTTT. The encoded protein is CASSRTGGGGNTIYF. Full variable domain (remainder filled in from reference TRBV7-6 and TRBJ1-3): GAGVSQSPRYKVTKRGQDVALRCDPISGHVSLYWYRQALGQGPEFLTYFNYEAQQDKSGLPNDRFSAERPEGSISTLTIQRTEQRDSAMYRCASSRTGGGGNTIYFGEGSWLTVV.

In this sample, this clonotype turned up a few times. V gene TRBV21-1 combines with J gene TRBJ2-3; TRBD1, the table's D call, was not compared with the DNA. TRBV21-1 is described as a pseudogene. CDR3 size: 16 residues. The CDR3 loop is CASSKVRGWWTDTQYF. In DNA form, the CDR3 reads TGTGCCAGCAGCAAAGTGCGGGGGTGGTGGACAGATACGCAGTATTTT.

The chain joins TRBV5-6 to TRBJ1-6; D is perhaps TRBD1 (5 bases). Between the trimmed V and J ends, which lost 5 bases and 7 bases, there was a span of 16 bases. The germline V gene has CDR1 SGHDT and CDR2 YYEEEE. CDR3 length equals 15 residues. In nucleotides, the CDR3 is TGTGCCAGCAGTCCGCGGGGGAGATCGAATTCACCCCTCCACTTT. Its protein product is CASSPRGRSNSPLHF.

This clonotype was seen more than once but under ten times. The rearrangement joins TRBV10-3 to TRBJ2-7, with no clear D. Per the germline V gene, CDR1 is ENHRY and CDR2 is SYGVKD. V was pared by 4 bases and J by 5 bases, with 15 bases between. The CDR3 runs 14 residues. The CDR3 DNA reads as TGTGCCATCAGTGTTAGCCCTCCGGTAGACGAGCAGTACTTC. This codes for CAISVSPPVDEQYF.

The chain combines TRBV12-3 or TRBV12-4 with TRBJ1-1, with D hard to call. This CDR3 has 12 residues. The germline V and J ends were trimmed by 4 bases and 4 bases, with 7 bases remaining between them. CDR3 sequence: CASSWRITEAFF. DNA for the CDR3: TGTGCCAGCAGTTGGAGAATCACTGAAGCTTTCTTT.

By share, this clonotype ranks as medium-sized. V is TRBV10-1 and J is TRBJ1-1; perhaps TRBD1 as D (6 bases). Germline V CDR1 and CDR2: WNHNN, SYGVQD (reference sequence). With 5 bases removed from V and 3 bases from J, the gap between germline ends came to 10 bases. This CDR3 has 13 amino acids. The CDR3 nucleotides read TGCGCCAGCAGTCTGGGGGCCGACACTGAAGCTTTCTTT. Protein product: CASSLGADTEAFF.